This paragraph reports one T cell receptor beta chain. The method was immunoSEQ multiplex PCR; TCRdb's version includes in-frame clones alone and lacks a portion of them. The sample lists 150,000 to 200,000 clones; around 87% were seen once. This record belongs to a study of blood T cell repertoires in COVID-19. The sequenced sample consisted of peripheral blood. This sequence was found in a woman over 75 in a cohort sampled during active or convalescent COVID-19.

This chain's CDR3 is CASSFVGQAGGLTKNIQYF. The CDR3 nucleotides are TGTGCCAGCAGCTTCGTGGGACAGGCCGGGGGGCTAACCAAAAACATTCAGTACTTC. The V call is TRBV11-3, the J call TRBJ2-4, with D possibly TRBD1 on 8 matching bases. Germline V gene sequence: CDR1 SGHNT, CDR2 YENEEA. V dropped 3 bases and J dropped 2 bases, with 23 bases sitting between them. The CDR3 contains 19 residues.